Listed here are 18 T cell receptor beta chains from one sample, sequenced in a study of T cells in Graves' hyperthyroidism and ophthalmopathy. Regions amplified from RNA transcripts were the TCR beta CDR3 regions. HTBI primers drove first-round RT-PCR of the TCR CDR3. MiXCR was run by TCRdb on the multiplex PCR reads, yielding one entry per CDR3 protein. The sample has 650,000 to 700,000 distinct CDR3 sequences; 17% are singletons. The material sequenced was blood. All receptors come from a man aged 50 or older with Graves' hyperthyroidism.

For this clonotype: One end of the junction does not line up with germline, which may come from a read error. V usage is TRBV6-1 and J usage is TRBJ2-3; 8 bases are shared with TRBD1. Looked up from germline, CDR1 is MNHNS and CDR2 is SASEGT. The CDR3 runs 16 residues. The CDR3 spells CASRDRYYSSTDTQYF. The CDR3 DNA follows: TGCGCCAGCCGGGACAGGTACTACTCTAGCACAGATACGCAGTATTTT.

The sample holds many counts of this clonotype. The rearrangement links TRBV13 to TRBJ1-1; D may be TRBD1 (5 bases). CDR3 length: 14 amino acids. The V gene's germline CDR1 is PRHDT and CDR2 FYEKMQ (reference sequence). The V gene lost 5 bases and the J gene lost 1 base, with 11 bases spanning the gap. The CDR3 sequence is CASSAFRANTEAFF. DNA of the CDR3: TGTGCCAGCAGCGCATTCAGGGCGAACACTGAAGCTTTCTTT.

This clonotype was found many times. V gene TRBV28 combines with J gene TRBJ2-1, with TRBD1 matching over 7 bases. With 6 bases clipped from V and 14 bases from J, the junction kept 10 bases outside the gene matches. Per germline, CDR1 MDHEN and CDR2 SYDVKM. The CDR3 loop spans 12 amino acids. This CDR3 is CASSLPRQGEFF. In nucleotides, the CDR3 is TGTGCCAGCAGCTTACCGCGACAGGGAGAGTTCTTC.

The table lists this clonotype with many counts. V is TRBV30 and J is TRBJ2-7, with D perhaps matching TRBD1 or TRBD2 (5 bases each). V lost 0 bases and J 5 bases, leaving 14 bases between the germline ends. The CDR3 length is 14 residues. Germline V gives CDR1 GTSNPN, CDR2 SVGIG (reference sequence). CDR3 sequence: CAWSVPGTSHEQYF. The CDR3, as DNA: TGTGCCTGGAGTGTACCCGGGACGTCCCACGAGCAGTACTTC.

This clonotype was recorded many times. This chain joins TRBV7-2 and TRBJ1-1, with no clear D. The CDR3 is made up of 13 amino acids. Germline V lookup: CDR1 SGHTA, CDR2 FQGNSA. Trimming removed 3 bases at V and 2 bases at J, with 7 bases between. CDR3 in DNA: TGTGCCAGCAGCTTTGCGGCAAACACTGAAGCTTTCTTT. This codes for CASSFAANTEAFF.

J is TRBJ2-4 and V is TRBV6-5; D remains unclear. CDR3 length: 15 amino acids. V shed 2 bases and J shed 10 bases, with 18 bases lying between them. Germline V gene data show CDR1 as MNHEY and CDR2 as SVGAGI. CDR3: CASSYENIRKSIQYF. The CDR3 region has the DNA TGTGCCAGCAGTTACGAGAACATACGAAAAAGTATTCAGTACTTC.

In this sample, this clonotype turned up many times. The chain has TRBV3-1 and TRBJ2-5; D gene ambiguous. CDR3 length: 13 residues. Germline-derived CDR1 and CDR2 are LGHDT and YNNKEL (reference sequence). The germline V and J ends were trimmed by 4 bases and 5 bases, with 11 bases remaining between them. CDR3 sequence: CASSRRPLETQYF. In DNA, the CDR3 is TGTGCCAGCAGCCGCCGACCCCTGGAGACCCAGTACTTC.

This clonotype has a count of ten or more. V and J are TRBV20-1 and TRBJ2-5; 8 nucleotides match TRBD1. There are 14 residues in the CDR3. Trimming cost V 1 base and J 4 bases; bases outside gene matches: 5. The germline gives CDR1 DFQATT, CDR2 SNEGSKA (reference sequence). The CDR3 sequence: CSARVPRGRETQYF. CDR3 DNA: TGCAGTGCTAGAGTTCCCAGGGGGCGAGAGACCCAGTACTTC.

The table lists this clonotype with many counts. J is TRBJ2-1 and V is TRBV7-9; D is ambiguous. CDR3 length: 12 residues. With 3 bases removed from V and 8 bases from J, the gap between germline ends came to 8 bases. Per the germline V gene, CDR1 is SEHNR and CDR2 is FQNEAQ (reference sequence). CDR3: CASSFSGDEQFF. CDR3 nucleotide sequence: TGTGCCAGCAGCTTTAGTGGGGATGAGCAGTTCTTC.

This clonotype was seen ten or more times. Here the CDR3 DNA reads TGTGCCAGCAGTGTGAGTAGCACTGGCACCGGGGAGCTGTTTTTT. The encoded protein is CASSVSSTGTGELFF. This chain links TRBV2 with TRBJ2-2; D not certain. This CDR3 has 15 amino acids. The V end was cut by 4 bases, the J end by 4 bases, with 13 bases between. Germline lookup yields CDR1 SNHLY and CDR2 FYNNEI.

This clonotype has just a few counts. The V call is TRBV20-1, the J call TRBJ2-7, with 10 bases identical to TRBD2. The CDR3 is 13 amino acids. Germline V gives CDR1 DFQATT, CDR2 SNEGSKA (reference sequence). V lost 5 bases, J lost 6 bases, and 7 bases stayed unmatched. The CDR3 loop reads CSAGGAGGGEQYF. In nucleotides, the CDR3 is TGCAGTGCTGGGGGAGCGGGAGGGGGCGAGCAGTACTTC.

The table lists this clonotype with many counts. The V gene is TRBV11-2, the J gene TRBJ2-3, with D perhaps matching TRBD1 or TRBD2 (5 bases each). The CDR3 has 16 residues. The V end lost 2 bases, the J end lost 2 bases, and 14 bases lay between the germline ends. Germline CDR1 is SGHAT and CDR2 is FQNNGV. In nucleotides, the CDR3 is TGTGCCAGCAGCTTACTCACCGGGGCCTACACAGATACGCAGTATTTT. Its protein is CASSLLTGAYTDTQYF. Full variable domain (outside the CDR3, taken from reference TRBV11-2 and TRBJ2-3): EAGVAQSPRYKIIEKRQSVAFWCNPISGHATLYWYQQILGQGPKLLIQFQNNGVVDDSQLPKDRFSAERLKGVDSTLKIQPAKLEDSAVYLCASSLLTGAYTDTQYFGPGTRLTVL.

This clonotype was counted many times. The chain employs TRBV7-2 and TRBJ2-2; D remains ambiguous. The CDR3 sequence is 12 residues long. Looked up from germline, CDR1 is SGHTA and CDR2 is FQGNSA. V was trimmed by 3 bases and J by 6 bases, leaving 5 bases between them. This CDR3 reads CASSFISGELFF. CDR3 DNA sequence: TGTGCCAGCAGCTTTATCTCCGGGGAGCTGTTTTTT.

The gene calls are TRBV12-3 or TRBV12-4 and TRBJ1-5, with 7 bases matching TRBD1. The CDR3 consists of 15 residues. J lost 5 bases, V lost 5 bases, and 9 bases had no gene match. The CDR3: CASSLTGLGDQPQHF. DNA of the CDR3: TGTGCCAGCAGTCTGACAGGGTTGGGGGATCAGCCCCAGCATTTT.

The V gene is TRBV25-1, the J gene TRBJ1-3; D is unclear. This CDR3 spans 14 amino acids. Trimming pared 5 bases from V and 0 bases from J, leaving 8 bases between. CDR1 and CDR2 from the germline V gene are MGHDK and SYGVNS. As DNA, the CDR3 is TGTGCCAGCAGTTGGGCGAGCTCTGGAAACACCATATATTTT. This encodes CASSWASSGNTIYF.

This clonotype was seen more than once but under ten times. CDR3 residues: CASSGAAEGGNTEAFF. The DNA of the CDR3 is TGTGCCAGCAGTGGAGCGGCGGAGGGGGGGAACACTGAAGCTTTCTTT. The V call is TRBV6-1, the J call TRBJ1-1; D perhaps matches TRBD1 (6 bases). The CDR3 extends over 16 amino acids. Trimming pared 4 bases from V and 1 base from J, leaving 16 bases between. Per the germline V gene, CDR1 is MNHNS and CDR2 is SASEGT.

Comments on this clonotype: A clone one base away is much larger, so this may be a read error. The rearrangement uses TRBV30 and TRBJ1-4, with D perhaps matching TRBD1 (5 bases). The CDR3 contains 12 residues. Trimming shortened V by 5 bases and J by 8 bases, and 12 bases separated the two germline ends. From germline, CDR1 is GTSNPN and CDR2 SVGIG (reference sequence). CDR3 bases: TGTGCCTGGGGACTGACAGCCGAAAAACTGTTTTTT. Residues: CAWGLTAEKLFF.

In this sample, this clonotype turned up a few times. The rearrangement links TRBV14 to TRBJ2-7; either TRBD1 or TRBD2 may supply D (5 bases each). V lost 6 bases and J 2 bases, leaving 17 bases between the germline ends. Germline V gene data show CDR1 as SGHDN and CDR2 as FVKESK. The CDR3 runs to 15 residues. This CDR3 reads CASRLTGTGTYEQYF. The CDR3 coding sequence is TGTGCCAGCAGACTTACCGGGACCGGCACCTACGAGCAGTACTTC. Full variable domain (remainder filled in from reference TRBV14 and TRBJ2-7): EAGVTQFPSHSVIEKGQTVTLRCDPISGHDNLYWYRRVMGKEIKFLLHFVKESKQDESGMPNNRFLAERTGGTYSTLKVQPAELEDSGVYFCASRLTGTGTYEQYFGPGTRLTVT.